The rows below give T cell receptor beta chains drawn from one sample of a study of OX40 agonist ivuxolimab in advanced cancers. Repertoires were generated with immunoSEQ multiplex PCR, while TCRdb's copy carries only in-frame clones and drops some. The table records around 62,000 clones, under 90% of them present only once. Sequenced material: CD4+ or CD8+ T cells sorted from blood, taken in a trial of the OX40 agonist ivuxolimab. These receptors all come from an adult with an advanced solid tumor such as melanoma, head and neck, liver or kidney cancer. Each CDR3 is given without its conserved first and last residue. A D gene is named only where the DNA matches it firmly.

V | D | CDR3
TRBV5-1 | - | ASSLASGNTEAF
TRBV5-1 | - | ASSSAPQGNTEAF
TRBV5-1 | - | ASSWGPPGTDYGYT
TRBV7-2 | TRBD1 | ASSLSFTGDTEAF
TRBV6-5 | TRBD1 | ASSPGQLDTEAF
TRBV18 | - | ASSPNSDQETQY
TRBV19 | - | ASSISGQTSYEQY
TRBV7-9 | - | ASRREDRSYEQY
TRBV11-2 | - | ASSLGSPDGYT
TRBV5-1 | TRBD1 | ASSLVGTANSPLH
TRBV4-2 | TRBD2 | ASSQGLTSGAADTQY
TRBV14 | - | ASSQRGTSGNTIY
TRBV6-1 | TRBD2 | AGRASANYEQY
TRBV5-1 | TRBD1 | ASSLRGQGNTGELF
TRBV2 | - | ASIRDSGANVLT
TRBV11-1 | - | ASSFLAQGRFEAF